The 8 T cell receptor beta chains presented below share a single source sample, sequenced in a study of response to subunit inactivated influenza vaccine (dated by TCRdb to the late 2010s). Library construction relied on RT-PCR. Sequencing used an Illumina HiSeq 2500. The raw public reads went through TCRdb reprocessing: fastp at Q25, MiXCR clone calling, in-frame beta chains kept. Records with the same CDR3 protein are collapsed into one entry carrying the most frequent genes and DNA. This sample has more than 400,000 distinct CDR3 sequences in its table, and approximately 7.8% of those were observed once. The ten largest clones represent around 13% of the sample. This material consisted of PBMCs from blood, taken roughly 24 months after vaccination. The receptors come from a man between 50 and 70 years old who received an inactivated influenza vaccine. Donor details come from another sample of the same person, matched by shared clones.

The V call is TRBV7-8, the J call TRBJ2-3; unclear D gene. V lost 5 bases, J lost 5 bases, and 14 bases lay in between. CDR1 and CDR2 (germline): SGHVS, FQNEAQ. The CDR3 loop spans 14 amino acids. The CDR3 sequence is CASSGWGTRDTQYF. CDR3 bases: TGTGCCAGCAGCGGGTGGGGAACCAGAGATACGCAGTATTTT.

This chain joins TRBV20-1 and TRBJ2-7, with D perhaps matching TRBD1 (6 bases). From germline, CDR1 is DFQATT and CDR2 SNEGSKA (reference sequence). The CDR3 runs 11 residues. The V end lost 6 bases, the J end lost 2 bases, and 8 bases lay between the germline ends. The CDR3, as DNA: TGCAGTGCGAACAGGGCCTACGAGCAGTACTTC. It specifies CSANRAYEQYF.

This clonotype came up many times. The gene calls are TRBV29-1 and TRBJ1-2, with D uncertain. The CDR3 sequence is 12 residues long. The V end lost 2 bases, the J end lost 3 bases, and 7 bases lay between the germline ends. CDR1 is SQVTM and CDR2 is ANQGSEA in the germline V gene. The CDR3 region is CSVERVDYGYTF. The CDR3 coding sequence is TGCAGCGTTGAAAGGGTGGACTATGGCTACACCTTC.

This clonotype was counted at least ten times. The chain has TRBV5-1 and TRBJ2-1; 10 nucleotides line up with TRBD2. The CDR3 extends over 15 amino acids. CDR1 is SGHRS, CDR2 YFSETQ, per germline. V gave up 4 bases and J gave up 5 bases; unmatched junction bases: 6. The CDR3 here is CASSQRTSGDNEQFF. The CDR3 coding sequence is TGCGCCAGCAGCCAGAGGACTAGCGGAGACAATGAGCAGTTCTTC.

There are a few counts of this clonotype. The CDR3 nucleotides are TGCGCCAGCAGCTGGACAGGCGTCTCTGGAAACACCATATATTTT. Translated: CASSWTGVSGNTIYF. The gene calls are TRBV5-1 and TRBJ1-3; TRBD1 matches 7 bases. The CDR3 loop spans 15 amino acids. CDR1 is SGHRS and CDR2 is YFSETQ in the germline V gene. J gave up 0 bases and V 3 bases, and 3 bases lay outside the gene matches.

The chain carries TRBV4-2 and TRBJ2-1, with 13 bases lining up with TRBD2. The J segment lost 9 bases and the V segment lost 6 bases, leaving 17 bases of the junction unmatched. Germline CDR1 LGHNA, CDR2 YNFKEQ. The CDR3 contains 18 residues. The CDR3 DNA follows: TGTGCCAGCAGTTCCGCCCCCACCACTAGCGGGGGGGCCGGTGAGCAGTTCTTC. The encoded protein is CASSSAPTTSGGAGEQFF.

J is TRBJ2-3 and V is TRBV5-1; TRBD2 aligns across 10 bases. There are 17 residues in the CDR3. V lost 4 bases to trimming and J lost 1 base; unmatched junction nucleotides: 9. Per the germline V gene, CDR1 is SGHRS and CDR2 is YFSETQ. CDR3 nucleotide sequence: TGCGCCAGCAGCCCGGGGGCTAGCGGGGGACGCACAGATACGCAGTATTTT. This encodes CASSPGASGGRTDTQYF.

J is TRBJ2-5 and V is TRBV3-1; 10 bases line up with TRBD2. Losses at the gene ends were 5 bases for V and 1 base for J; bases not matched to a gene: 10. Germline V gives CDR1 LGHDT, CDR2 YNNKEL (reference sequence). This CDR3 is built from 17 residues. CDR3 sequence reads: CASSKKASGGFQETQYF. In DNA form, the CDR3 reads TGTGCCAGCAGCAAAAAGGCTAGCGGGGGATTCCAAGAGACCCAGTACTTC.